This entry is about one T cell receptor (beta chain). Sequencing was performed with immunoSEQ multiplex PCR; in TCRdb, only in-frame clones are kept and a portion is missing. Of 280,000 or so clones listed, 88% are singletons. CDR3 size: 12 residues. V lost 8 bases to trimming and J lost 13 bases; unmatched junction nucleotides: 10. Germline CDR1 is SNHLY and CDR2 is FYNNEI. This sample is part of a study of blood T cell repertoires in COVID-19. The sample was peripheral blood. The source is a young man with active or convalescent COVID-19. The chain combines TRBV2 with TRBJ2-1, with TRBD1 matching 8 bases. Here the CDR3 DNA reads TGTGCCAGCGCCGGGGAGCAGGGGGCACAGTTCTTC. Its translation is CASAGEQGAQFF.